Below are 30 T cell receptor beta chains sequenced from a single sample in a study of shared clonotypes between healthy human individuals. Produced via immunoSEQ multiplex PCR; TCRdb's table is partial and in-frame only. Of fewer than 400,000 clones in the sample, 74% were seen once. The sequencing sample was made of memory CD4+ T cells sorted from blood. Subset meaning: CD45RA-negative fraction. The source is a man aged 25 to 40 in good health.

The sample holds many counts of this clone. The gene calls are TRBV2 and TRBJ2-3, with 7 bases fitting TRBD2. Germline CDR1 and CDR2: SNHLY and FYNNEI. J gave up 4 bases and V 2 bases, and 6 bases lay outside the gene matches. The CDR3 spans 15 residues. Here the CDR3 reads CASSEFAGVADTQYF. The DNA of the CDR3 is TGTGCCAGCAGTGAATTTGCGGGAGTGGCAGATACGCAGTATTTT.

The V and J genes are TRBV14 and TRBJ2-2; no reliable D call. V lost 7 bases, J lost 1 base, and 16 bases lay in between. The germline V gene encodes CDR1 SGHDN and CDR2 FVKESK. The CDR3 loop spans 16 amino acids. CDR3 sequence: CASTTGGHGNTGELFF. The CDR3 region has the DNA TGTGCCAGCACGACCGGCGGTCACGGGAACACCGGGGAGCTGTTTTTT.

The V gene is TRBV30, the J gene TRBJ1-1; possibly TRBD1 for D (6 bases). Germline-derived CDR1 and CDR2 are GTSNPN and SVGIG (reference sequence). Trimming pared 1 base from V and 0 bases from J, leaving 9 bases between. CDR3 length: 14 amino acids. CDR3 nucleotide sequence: TGTGCCTGGAGTGAAGGACAGTTGAACACTGAAGCTTTCTTT. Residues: CAWSEGQLNTEAFF.

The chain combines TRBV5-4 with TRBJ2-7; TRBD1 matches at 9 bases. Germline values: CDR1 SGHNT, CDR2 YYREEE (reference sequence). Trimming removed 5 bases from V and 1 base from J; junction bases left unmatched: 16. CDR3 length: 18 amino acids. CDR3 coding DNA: TGTGCCAGCAGTGGACGGGGCCCGGGACAGGGTTGGTCCTACGAGCAGTACTTC. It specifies CASSGRGPGQGWSYEQYF.

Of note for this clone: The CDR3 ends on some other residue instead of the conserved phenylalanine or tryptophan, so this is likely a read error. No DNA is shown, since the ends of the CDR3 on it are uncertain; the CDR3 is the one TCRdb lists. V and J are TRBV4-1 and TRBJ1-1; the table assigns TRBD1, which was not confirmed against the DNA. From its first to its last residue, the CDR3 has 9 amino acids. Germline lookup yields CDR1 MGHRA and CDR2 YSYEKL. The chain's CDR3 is CASSVRQQG.

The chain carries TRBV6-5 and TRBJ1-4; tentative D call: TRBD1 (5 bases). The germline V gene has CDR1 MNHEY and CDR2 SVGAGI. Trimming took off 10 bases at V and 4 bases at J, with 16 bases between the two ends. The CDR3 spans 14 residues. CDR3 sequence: CATGQGSFNEKLFF. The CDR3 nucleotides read TGTGCCACCGGACAAGGCAGCTTTAATGAAAAACTGTTTTTT.

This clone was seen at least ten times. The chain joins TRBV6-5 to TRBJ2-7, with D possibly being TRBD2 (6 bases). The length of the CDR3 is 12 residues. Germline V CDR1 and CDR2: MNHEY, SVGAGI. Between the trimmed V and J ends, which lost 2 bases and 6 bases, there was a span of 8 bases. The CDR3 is CASSYRAGEQYF. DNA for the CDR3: TGTGCCAGCAGTTACCGAGCGGGCGAGCAGTACTTC.

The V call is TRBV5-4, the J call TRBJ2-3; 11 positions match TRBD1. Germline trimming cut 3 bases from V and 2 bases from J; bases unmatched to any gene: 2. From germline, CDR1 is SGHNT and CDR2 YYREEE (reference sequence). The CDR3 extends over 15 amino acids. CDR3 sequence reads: CASSSDRGLTDTQYF. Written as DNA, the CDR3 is TGTGCCAGCAGCTCGGACAGGGGGCTCACAGATACGCAGTATTTT.

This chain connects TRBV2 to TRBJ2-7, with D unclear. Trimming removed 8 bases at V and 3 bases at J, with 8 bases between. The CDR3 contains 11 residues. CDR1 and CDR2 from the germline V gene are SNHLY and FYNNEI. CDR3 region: CASGFDYEQYF. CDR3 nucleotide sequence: TGTGCCAGCGGCTTCGACTACGAGCAGTACTTC.

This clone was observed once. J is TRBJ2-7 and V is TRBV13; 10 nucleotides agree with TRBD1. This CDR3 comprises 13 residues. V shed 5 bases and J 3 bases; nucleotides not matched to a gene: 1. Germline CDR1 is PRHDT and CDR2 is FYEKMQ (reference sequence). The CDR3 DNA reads TGTGCCAGCAGCCGGACAGGGGGCTACGAGCAGTACTTC. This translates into CASSRTGGYEQYF.

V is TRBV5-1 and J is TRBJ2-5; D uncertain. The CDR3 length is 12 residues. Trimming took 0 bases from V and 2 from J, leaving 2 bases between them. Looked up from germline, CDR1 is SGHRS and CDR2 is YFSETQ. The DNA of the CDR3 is TGCGCCAGCAGCTTGGTTCAAGAGACCCAGTACTTC. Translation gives CASSLVQETQYF.

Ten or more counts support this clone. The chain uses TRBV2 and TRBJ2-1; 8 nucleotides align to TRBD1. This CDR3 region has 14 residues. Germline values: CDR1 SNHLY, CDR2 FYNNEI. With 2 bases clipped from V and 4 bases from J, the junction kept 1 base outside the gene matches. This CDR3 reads CASSERTGYNEQFF. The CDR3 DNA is TGTGCCAGCAGTGAAAGGACAGGGTACAATGAGCAGTTCTTC.

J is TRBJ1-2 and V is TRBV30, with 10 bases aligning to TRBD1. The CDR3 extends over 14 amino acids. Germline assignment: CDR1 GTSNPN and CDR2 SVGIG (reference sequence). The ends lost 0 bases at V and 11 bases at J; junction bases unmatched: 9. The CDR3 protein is CAWSVRGTGVEYTF. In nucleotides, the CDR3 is TGTGCCTGGAGTGTACGAGGGACAGGGGTCGAGTACACCTTC.

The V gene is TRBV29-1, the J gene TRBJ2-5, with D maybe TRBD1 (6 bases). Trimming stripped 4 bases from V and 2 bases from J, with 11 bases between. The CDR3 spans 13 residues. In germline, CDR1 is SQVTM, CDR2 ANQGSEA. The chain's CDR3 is CSVAGTTQETQYF. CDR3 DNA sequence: TGCAGCGTTGCTGGGACAACACAAGAGACCCAGTACTTC.

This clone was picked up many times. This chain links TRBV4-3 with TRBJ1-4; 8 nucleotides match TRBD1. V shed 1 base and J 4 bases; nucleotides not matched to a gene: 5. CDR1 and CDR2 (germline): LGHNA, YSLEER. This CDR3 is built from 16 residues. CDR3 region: CASSQVRTGSNEKLFF. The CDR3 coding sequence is TGCGCCAGCAGCCAAGTGAGGACAGGGAGTAATGAAAAACTGTTTTTT.

The CDR3 sequence: CASSLAGQPYNEQFF. CDR3 bases: TGCGCCAGCAGCTTGGCGGGACAGCCCTACAATGAGCAGTTCTTC. The chain links TRBV5-1 to TRBJ2-1; TRBD1 aligns across 7 bases. Germline-derived CDR1 and CDR2 are SGHRS and YFSETQ. The V segment lost 0 bases and the J segment 2 bases; nucleotides outside the gene matches: 2. The CDR3 is 15 amino acids.

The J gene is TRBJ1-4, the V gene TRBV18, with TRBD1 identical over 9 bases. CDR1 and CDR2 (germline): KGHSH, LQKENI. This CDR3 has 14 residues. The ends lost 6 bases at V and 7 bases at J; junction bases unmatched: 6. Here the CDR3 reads CASSRRQGGEKLFF. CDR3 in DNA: TGTGCCAGCTCGAGGAGACAGGGGGGTGAAAAACTGTTTTTT.

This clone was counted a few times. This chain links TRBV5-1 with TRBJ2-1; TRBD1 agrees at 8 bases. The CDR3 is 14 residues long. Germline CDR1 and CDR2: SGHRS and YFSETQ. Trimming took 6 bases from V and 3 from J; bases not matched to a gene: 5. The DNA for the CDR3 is TGCGCCAGCATGGTGGGACAGGTCTACAATGAGCAGTTCTTC. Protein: CASMVGQVYNEQFF.

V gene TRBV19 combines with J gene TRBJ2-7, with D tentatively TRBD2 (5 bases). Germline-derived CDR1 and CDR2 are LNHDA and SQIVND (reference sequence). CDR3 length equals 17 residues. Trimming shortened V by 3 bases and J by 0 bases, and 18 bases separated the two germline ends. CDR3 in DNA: TGTGCCAGTAGTATCGGGCAAGGGCGGACTGGCTCCTACGAGCAGTACTTC. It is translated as CASSIGQGRTGSYEQYF.

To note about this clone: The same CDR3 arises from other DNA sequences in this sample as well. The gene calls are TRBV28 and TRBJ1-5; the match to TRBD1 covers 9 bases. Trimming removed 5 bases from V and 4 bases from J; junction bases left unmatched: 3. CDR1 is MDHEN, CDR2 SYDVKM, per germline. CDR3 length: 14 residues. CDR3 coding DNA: TGTGCCAGCAGTCCGGGGACAGGGAATCAGCCCCAGCATTTT. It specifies CASSPGTGNQPQHF.

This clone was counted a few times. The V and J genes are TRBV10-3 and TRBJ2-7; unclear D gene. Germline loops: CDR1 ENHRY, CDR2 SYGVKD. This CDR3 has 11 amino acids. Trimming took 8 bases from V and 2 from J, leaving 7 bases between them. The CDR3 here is CAIGKAYEQYF. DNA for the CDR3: TGTGCCATCGGGAAAGCCTACGAGCAGTACTTC.

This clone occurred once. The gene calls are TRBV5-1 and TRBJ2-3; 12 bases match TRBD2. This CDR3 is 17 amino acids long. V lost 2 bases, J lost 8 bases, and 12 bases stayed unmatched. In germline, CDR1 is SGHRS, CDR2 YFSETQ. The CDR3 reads CASSLGLAGLFVATQYF. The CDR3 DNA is TGCGCCAGCAGCTTAGGACTAGCGGGGCTTTTCGTCGCTACGCAGTATTTT.

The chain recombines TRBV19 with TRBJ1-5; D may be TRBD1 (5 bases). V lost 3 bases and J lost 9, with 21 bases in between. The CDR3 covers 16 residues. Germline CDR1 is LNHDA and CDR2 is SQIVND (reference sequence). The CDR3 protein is CASSIRGGRVTLPQHF. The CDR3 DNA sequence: TGTGCCAGTAGTATCCGCGGCGGCAGGGTGACTCTGCCCCAGCATTTT.

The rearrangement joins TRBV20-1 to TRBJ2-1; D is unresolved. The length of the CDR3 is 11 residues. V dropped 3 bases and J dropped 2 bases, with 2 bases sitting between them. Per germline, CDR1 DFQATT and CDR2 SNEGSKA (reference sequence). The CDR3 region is CSARPYNEQFF. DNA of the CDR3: TGCAGTGCTAGGCCCTACAATGAGCAGTTCTTC.

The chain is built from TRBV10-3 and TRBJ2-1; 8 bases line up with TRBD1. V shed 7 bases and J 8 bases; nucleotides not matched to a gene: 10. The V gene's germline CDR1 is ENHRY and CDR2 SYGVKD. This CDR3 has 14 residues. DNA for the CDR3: TGTGCCATCAAACGGCAGGGGGCCATAGATGAGCAGTTCTTC. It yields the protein CAIKRQGAIDEQFF.

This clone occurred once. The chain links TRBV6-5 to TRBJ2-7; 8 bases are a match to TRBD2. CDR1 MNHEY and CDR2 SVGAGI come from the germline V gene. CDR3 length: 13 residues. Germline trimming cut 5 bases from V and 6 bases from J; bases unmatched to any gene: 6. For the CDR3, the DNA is TGTGCCAGCAGTCTCGGACTAGCTCGCGAGCAGTACTTC. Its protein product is CASSLGLAREQYF.

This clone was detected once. CDR3 sequence: CASSTSGTGHPHWETQYF. For the CDR3, the DNA is TGTGCCAGCAGCACCTCCGGGACAGGCCATCCGCACTGGGAGACCCAGTACTTC. The chain employs TRBV13 and TRBJ2-5; TRBD1 matches at 8 bases. The CDR3 is 18 residues long. Unmatched junction bases numbered 19, after V lost 5 bases and J lost 5 bases. The germline V gene has CDR1 PRHDT and CDR2 FYEKMQ (reference sequence).

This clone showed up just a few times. The CDR3 bases are TGTGCCAGCAGTTCCCCCAGGGACATGCTCACTGAAGCTTTCTTT. It is translated as CASSSPRDMLTEAFF. The rearrangement joins TRBV28 to TRBJ1-1; maybe TRBD1 (6 bases). The CDR3 spans 15 residues. V was pared by 4 bases and J by 4 bases, with 16 bases between. The germline CDR1 and CDR2 sequences are MDHEN and SYDVKM.

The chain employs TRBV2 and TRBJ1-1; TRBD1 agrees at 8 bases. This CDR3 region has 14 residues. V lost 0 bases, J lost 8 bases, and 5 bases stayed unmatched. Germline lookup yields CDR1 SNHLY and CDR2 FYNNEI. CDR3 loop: CASSEAFGDREAFF. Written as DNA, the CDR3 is TGTGCCAGCAGTGAAGCGTTTGGGGACAGGGAAGCTTTCTTT.

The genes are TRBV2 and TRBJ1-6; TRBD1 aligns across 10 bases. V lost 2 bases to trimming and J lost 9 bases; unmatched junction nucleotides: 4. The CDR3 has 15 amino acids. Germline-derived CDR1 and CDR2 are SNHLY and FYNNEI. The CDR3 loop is CASSERDRGVSPLHF. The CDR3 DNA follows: TGTGCCAGCAGTGAAAGGGACAGGGGCGTTTCACCCCTCCACTTT.